This is a list of T cell receptor beta chains from one sample in a study of cytomegalovirus exposure and HLA in healthy donors. Sequencing used immunoSEQ multiplex PCR; TCRdb keeps in-frame clones, though not all of them. The sample has 71,000 or so clones; approximately 94% are singletons. Sequencing was carried out using PBMCs. The receptors were sampled from a woman aged 18-29 years in good health and CMV-seropositive. Both conserved end residues are part of each CDR3. The order of the fields is clone size, D gene, V gene, J gene, CDR3 protein, CDR3 DNA. A D gene is named only where the DNA matches it firmly. Rows give clone size only sometimes, using once, few, many, or a class for an expanded clone.

NA	NA	TRBV5-1	TRBJ2-2	CASSLDLQGSGELFF	TGCGCCAGCAGCTTGGACCTACAGGGTTCCGGGGAGCTGTTTTTT
NA	NA	TRBV6-5	TRBJ1-1	CASRRGEAAEAFF	TGTGCCAGCAGGAGAGGGGAGGCGGCTGAAGCTTTCTTT
NA	TRBD1	TRBV11-3	TRBJ2-1	CASSLDRSSYNEQFF	TGTGCCAGCAGCCTGGACAGGAGCTCCTACAATGAGCAGTTCTTC
once	TRBD2	TRBV27	TRBJ2-2	CATALSGSLDTGELFF	TGTGCCACCGCTCTGAGCGGGAGTTTGGACACCGGGGAGCTGTTTTTT
NA	NA	TRBV7-8	TRBJ2-3	CASSLASTRSTQYF	TGTGCCAGCAGCTTAGCGTCGACTAGAAGCACGCAGTATTTT
NA	NA	TRBV5-1	TRBJ2-5	CASSLQGGKETQYF	TGCGCCAGCAGCTTACAGGGGGGGAAAGAGACCCAGTACTTC
NA	NA	TRBV5-6	TRBJ2-7	CASSFTGSNEQYF	TGTGCCAGCAGCTTTACCGGGAGTAACGAGCAGTACTTC
NA	TRBD2	TRBV27	TRBJ2-7	CASSLESSGSGNEQYF	TGTGCCAGCAGTTTAGAGTCTAGCGGGAGTGGGAACGAGCAGTACTTC
NA	NA	TRBV2	TRBJ2-1	CASSGWVEDPYNEQFF	TGTGCCAGCAGTGGTTGGGTGGAGGATCCCTACAATGAGCAGTTCTTC
NA	NA	TRBV11-2	TRBJ2-5	CASSLLEDQETQYF	TGTGCCAGCAGCTTACTGGAGGACCAAGAGACCCAGTACTTC
NA	NA	TRBV10-3	TRBJ2-3	CAISESRGTPSTDTQYF	TGTGCCATCAGTGAGTCACGCGGGACCCCTAGCACAGATACGCAGTATTTT
NA	TRBD2	TRBV7-2	TRBJ2-1	CASSSAGRISEQFF	TGTGCCAGCAGCTCAGCGGGGAGGATCAGTGAGCAGTTCTTC
NA	NA	TRBV5-4	TRBJ2-3	CASSLDSVSTDTQYF	TGTGCCAGCAGCTTGGATAGCGTTAGCACAGATACGCAGTATTTT
NA	TRBD2	TRBV5-1	TRBJ2-3	CASSLAQAGVSDTQYF	TGCGCCAGCAGCTTGGCCCAAGCGGGGGTATCAGATACGCAGTATTTT
NA	NA	TRBV9	TRBJ1-5	CASSTDGHQPQHF	TGTGCCAGCAGCACAGACGGTCATCAGCCCCAGCATTTT
once	TRBD2	TRBV5-4	TRBJ2-2	CASSLSDRRGGGELFF	TGTGCCAGCAGCTTGTCCGACCGACGGGGGGGCGGGGAGCTGTTTTTT
NA	TRBD1	TRBV5-4	TRBJ1-4	CASSFGQGKEKLFF	TGTGCCAGCAGCTTCGGACAGGGCAAGGAAAAACTGTTTTTT
once	NA	TRBV11-3	TRBJ2-1	CASSLRTNTYNEQFF	TGTGCCAGCAGCTTAAGGACAAACACCTACAATGAGCAGTTCTTC
NA	NA	TRBV19	TRBJ1-5	CASSTSGGRYQPQHF	TGTGCCAGTAGTACCAGCGGGGGGAGGTATCAGCCCCAGCATTTT
NA	NA	TRBV9	TRBJ1-4	CASSVGGLTENIEKLFF	TGTGCCAGCAGCGTAGGAGGCCTGACAGAAAATATTGAAAAACTGTTTTTT
NA	TRBD2	TRBV7-8	TRBJ2-7	CASSRGLADPSYEQYF	TGTGCCAGCAGCCGCGGACTAGCGGATCCATCCTACGAGCAGTACTTC
once	TRBD2	TRBV27	TRBJ2-5	CASSLSGKGLAGGRETQYF	TGTGCCAGCAGTTTATCCGGCAAGGGACTAGCGGGAGGCCGAGAGACCCAGTACTTC
NA	TRBD1	TRBV7-2	TRBJ2-7	CASRFWDRGVYEQYF	TGTGCCAGCAGATTTTGGGACAGGGGGGTCTACGAGCAGTACTTC
NA	NA	TRBV5-1	TRBJ2-5	CASSLVQRFQETQYF	TGCGCCAGCAGCTTGGTCCAGAGGTTCCAAGAGACCCAGTACTTC
NA	NA	TRBV6-6	TRBJ1-1	CASSEQGPNTEAFF	TGTGCCAGCAGCGAACAGGGTCCCAACACTGAAGCTTTCTTT
NA	TRBD1	TRBV7-2	TRBJ1-1	CASSPGQGVYTEAFF	TGTGCCAGCAGCCCAGGACAGGGGGTATACACTGAAGCTTTCTTT
NA	TRBD1	TRBV11-3	TRBJ1-2	CASSLGYGGQGPIYGYTF	TGTGCCAGCAGCTTAGGTTACGGTGGACAGGGGCCCATCTATGGCTACACCTTC
NA	NA	TRBV11-2	TRBJ2-1	CASSLEFLANEQFF	TGTGCCAGCAGCTTAGAATTCCTAGCCAATGAGCAGTTCTTC
NA	TRBD1	TRBV7-2	TRBJ1-5	CASSLVGTGDQPQHF	TGTGCCAGCAGCTTAGTCGGGACAGGGGATCAGCCCCAGCATTTT
NA	TRBD1	TRBV6-6	TRBJ1-1	CASSYSKGQVIGFF	TGTGCCAGCAGTTACTCGAAGGGACAGGTCATCGGTTTCTTT
NA	TRBD2	TRBV7-2	TRBJ2-1	CASSGGGGAGALRRNEQFF	TGTGCCAGCAGCGGAGGCGGAGGAGCGGGAGCCTTAAGGCGGAATGAGCAGTTCTTC
NA	TRBD1	TRBV10-3	TRBJ1-1	CAISRTGSNTEAFF	TGTGCCATCAGTAGGACAGGGAGTAACACTGAAGCTTTCTTT
NA	TRBD2	TRBV7-8	TRBJ2-1	CASSSGLAGQFF	TGTGCCAGCAGCTCTGGACTAGCGGGGCAGTTCTTC
NA	NA	TRBV6-1	TRBJ2-2	CASSRGSNTGELFF	TGTGCCAGCAGCCGAGGGTCGAACACCGGGGAGCTGTTTTTT
once	TRBD1	TRBV25-1	TRBJ2-2	CASSDPGQGDTGELFF	TGTGCCAGCAGTGACCCGGGACAGGGCGACACCGGGGAGCTGTTTTTT
NA	TRBD2	TRBV9	TRBJ2-1	CASSVASGNEQFF	TGTGCCAGCAGCGTAGCTAGCGGGAATGAGCAGTTCTTC
NA	TRBD1	TRBV19	TRBJ1-5	CASSIRDRGPNQPQHF	TGTGCCAGTAGTATCCGGGACAGGGGGCCCAATCAGCCCCAGCATTTT
once	NA	TRBV19	TRBJ1-1	CASSIIMGSEAFF	TGTGCCAGTAGTATCATAATGGGCAGTGAAGCTTTCTTT
NA	NA	TRBV6-5	TRBJ1-1	CASSYPAGATEAFF	TGTGCCAGCAGTTACCCCGCAGGGGCCACTGAAGCTTTCTTT
NA	NA	TRBV7-8	TRBJ1-2	CASSLVRQAGIHGYTF	TGTGCCAGCAGCTTAGTACGGCAGGCCGGAATCCATGGCTACACCTTC
NA	NA	TRBV5-6	TRBJ1-5	CASSLLQSNQPQHF	TGTGCCAGCAGCTTGCTTCAGAGCAATCAGCCCCAGCATTTT
once	TRBD1	TRBV28	TRBJ1-1	CASMDRGRRPEAFF	TGTGCCAGCATGGACAGGGGAAGACGCCCTGAAGCTTTCTTT
NA	TRBD2	TRBV28	TRBJ2-3	CASSLGGLAGVGDTQYF	TGTGCCAGCAGTTTGGGAGGACTAGCGGGAGTGGGAGATACGCAGTATTTT
NA	NA	TRBV4-1	TRBJ2-7	CASSQVQGSYEQYF	TGCGCCAGCAGCCAAGTCCAGGGCTCCTACGAGCAGTACTTC
few	NA	TRBV5-1	TRBJ1-5	CASSLAPFAAQHF	TGCGCCAGCAGCTTGGCCCCGTTTGCGGCCCAGCATTTT
few	NA	TRBV5-5	TRBJ2-5	CASSLGAWETQYF	TGTGCCAGCAGCCTGGGGGCTTGGGAGACCCAGTACTTC
NA	NA	TRBV5-1	TRBJ2-7	CASSALLAKNNYEQYF	TGCGCCAGCAGCGCCCTCCTAGCGAAAAATAACTACGAGCAGTACTTC
NA	NA	TRBV7-8	TRBJ2-1	CASSLTSLGLSYNEQFF	TGTGCCAGCAGCTTAACTTCTCTGGGACTGTCCTACAATGAGCAGTTCTTC
NA	NA	TRBV7-3	TRBJ1-5	CASSFSGNQPQHF	TGTGCCAGCAGCTTTTCTGGCAATCAGCCCCAGCATTTT
NA	NA	TRBV5-4	TRBJ2-2	CATDDTANTGELFF	TGTGCCACCGACGATACAGCGAACACCGGGGAGCTGTTTTTT
NA	TRBD2	TRBV11-2	TRBJ2-3	CASSIIAGTSTDTQYF	TGTGCCAGCAGCATTATAGCGGGAACTAGCACAGATACGCAGTATTTT
NA	NA	TRBV4-1	TRBJ1-5	CASSPSQGSNQPQHF	TGCGCCAGCAGCCCTAGCCAGGGGAGCAATCAGCCCCAGCATTTT